This T cell receptor (beta chain) emerged from a study of CD8 T cells in ankylosing spondylitis. This clonotype appeared many times. Its antigen is still unknown. This CDR3 comprises 16 residues. In germline, CDR1 is SGHTA, CDR2 FQGNSA. After removal of 2 bases from V and 1 base from J, the junction contained 3 bases not matched to a gene. Study-level results: Matched ankylosing spondylitis synovial fluid reportedly contained a significantly enriched population of disease-linked clones. Ankylosing spondylitis blood seemed to carry a telltale TCR beta motif made of under 10 highly homologous variants.

As the method for making TCR beta libraries, quantitative 5'-RACE with molecular barcodes was used. TCRdb re-called the 5' RACE reads with MiXCR, one entry per CDR3 protein. The repertoire holds around 150,000 distinct CDR3 sequences, with about an eighth as singletons. The chain couples TRBV7-2 to TRBJ2-3; TRBD2 aligns across 10 bases. The receptor comes from a female donor with ankylosing spondylitis or in good health (not recorded which). The sequencing input was blood, either unsorted or a sorted T cell fraction (not recorded which). The CDR3 bases are TGTGCCAGCAGCTTATTTCTAGCGGGAGGCACAGATACGCAGTATTTT. This translates into CASSLFLAGGTDTQYF.